This paragraph covers one T cell receptor beta chain sequence. What it binds is unknown. Then a second PCR, running roughly 6 to 11 cycles, was carried out with a sample-barcoded 5' primer and a J-beta primer mix. A tag from a template-switch adaptor with 12 random nucleotides marked each cDNA molecule. TCRdb processed the 5' RACE reads anew with MiXCR; each CDR3 protein has one entry. This table holds about a million distinct CDR3 sequences, approximately 50% found once. The data stem from a study of blood T cells in healthy people across ages. Study findings and constraints: Both higher diversity and more naive CD4+ cells marked long-lived donors when set against aged donors. In older individuals, TCR beta diversity per million T cells was lower, falling roughly linearly with age.

The germline gives CDR1 DFQATT, CDR2 SNEGSKA (reference sequence). Deletions cut 1 base from V and 8 bases from J, with 6 bases between. This CDR3 comprises 11 residues. The material sequenced was blood. This sequence was found in a woman aged 60 to 75 in good health. The V and J genes are TRBV20-1 and TRBJ2-1; no reliable D call. DNA for the CDR3: TGCAGTGCTAGAGCCCATTATGAGCAGTTCTTC. Protein product: CSARAHYEQFF.